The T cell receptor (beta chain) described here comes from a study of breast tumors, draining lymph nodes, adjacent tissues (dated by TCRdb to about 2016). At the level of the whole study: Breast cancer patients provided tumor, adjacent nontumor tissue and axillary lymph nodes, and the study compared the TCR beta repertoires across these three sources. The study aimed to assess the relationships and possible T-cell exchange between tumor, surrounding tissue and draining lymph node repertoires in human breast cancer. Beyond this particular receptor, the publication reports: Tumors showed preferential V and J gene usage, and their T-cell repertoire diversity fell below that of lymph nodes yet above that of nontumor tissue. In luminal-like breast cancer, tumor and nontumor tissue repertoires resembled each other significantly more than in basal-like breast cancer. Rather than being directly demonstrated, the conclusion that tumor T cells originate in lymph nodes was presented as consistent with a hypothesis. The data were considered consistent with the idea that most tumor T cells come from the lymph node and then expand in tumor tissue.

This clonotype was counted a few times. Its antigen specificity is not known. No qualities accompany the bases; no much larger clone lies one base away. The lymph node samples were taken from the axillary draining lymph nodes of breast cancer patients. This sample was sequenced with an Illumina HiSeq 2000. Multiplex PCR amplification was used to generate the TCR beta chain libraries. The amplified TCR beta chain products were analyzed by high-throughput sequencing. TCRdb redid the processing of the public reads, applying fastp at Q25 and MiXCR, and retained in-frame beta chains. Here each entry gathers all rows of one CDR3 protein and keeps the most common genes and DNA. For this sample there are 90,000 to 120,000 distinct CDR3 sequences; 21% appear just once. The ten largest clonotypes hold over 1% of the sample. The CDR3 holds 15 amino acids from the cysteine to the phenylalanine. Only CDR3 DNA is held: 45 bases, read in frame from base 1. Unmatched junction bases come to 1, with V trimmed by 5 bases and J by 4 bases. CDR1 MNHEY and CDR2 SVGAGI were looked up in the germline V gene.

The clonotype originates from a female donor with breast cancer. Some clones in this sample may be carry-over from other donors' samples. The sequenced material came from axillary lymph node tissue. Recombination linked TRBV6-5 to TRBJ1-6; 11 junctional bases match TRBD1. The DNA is TGTGCCAGCAGTGGACAGGGGGCTTATAATTCACCCCTCCACTTT. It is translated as CASSGQGAYNSPLHF.